This T cell receptor (beta chain) was sequenced in a study of cytomegalovirus exposure and HLA in healthy donors. As concerns this clone: As yet, its antigen is unknown.

From germline, CDR1 is SGHNT and CDR2 YYREEE (reference sequence). This CDR3 is built from 14 residues. Trimming removed 5 bases from V and 2 bases from J, with 14 bases in between. Produced via immunoSEQ multiplex PCR; TCRdb's table is partial and in-frame only. The table includes more than 250,000 clones, 86% detected once. Study-level results: Whilst most TCR sequences proved rare, a subset of public TCRs occurred across many donors.

The TCR comes from a woman between 18 and 30 years old in good health and CMV-seronegative. Sequencing used PBMCs. The chain is built from TRBV5-4 and TRBJ2-7; D gene unclear. In DNA form, the CDR3 reads TGTGCCAGCAGGACGGCGGATTCCCCCTACGAGCAGTACTTC. Its protein product is CASRTADSPYEQYF.